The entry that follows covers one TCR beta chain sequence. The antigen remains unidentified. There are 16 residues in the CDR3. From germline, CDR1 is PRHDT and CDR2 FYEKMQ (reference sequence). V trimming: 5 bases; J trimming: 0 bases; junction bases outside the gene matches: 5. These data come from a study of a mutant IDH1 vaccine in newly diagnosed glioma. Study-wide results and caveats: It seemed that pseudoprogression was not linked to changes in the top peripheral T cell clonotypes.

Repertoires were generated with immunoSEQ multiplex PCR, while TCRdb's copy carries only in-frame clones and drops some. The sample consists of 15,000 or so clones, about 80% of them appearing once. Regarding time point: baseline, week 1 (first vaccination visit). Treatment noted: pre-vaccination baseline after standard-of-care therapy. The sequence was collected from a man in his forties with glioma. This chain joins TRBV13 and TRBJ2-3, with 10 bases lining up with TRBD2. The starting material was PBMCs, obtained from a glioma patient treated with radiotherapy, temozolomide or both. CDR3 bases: TGTGCCAGCAGCGATAGCGGGAGGCGTAGCACAGATACGCAGTATTTT. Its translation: CASSDSGRRSTDTQYF.